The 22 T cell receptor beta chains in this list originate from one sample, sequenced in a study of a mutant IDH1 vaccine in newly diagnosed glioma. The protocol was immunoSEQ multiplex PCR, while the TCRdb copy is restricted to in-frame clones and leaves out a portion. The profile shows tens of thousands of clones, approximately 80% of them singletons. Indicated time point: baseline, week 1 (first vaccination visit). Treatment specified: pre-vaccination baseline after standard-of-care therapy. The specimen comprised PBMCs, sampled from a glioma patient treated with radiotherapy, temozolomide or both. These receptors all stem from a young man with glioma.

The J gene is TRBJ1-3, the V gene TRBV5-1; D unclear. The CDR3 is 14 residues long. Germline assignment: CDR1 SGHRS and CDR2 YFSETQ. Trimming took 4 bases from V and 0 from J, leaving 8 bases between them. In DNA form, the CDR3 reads TGCGCCAGCAGCGTCAGCCGCTCTGGAAACACCATATATTTT. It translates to CASSVSRSGNTIYF.

For the CDR3, the DNA is TGCGCCAGCAGCTTAGGCCGACAGGGAGGTGAAGCTTTCTTT. Translating gives CASSLGRQGGEAFF. The chain links TRBV5-1 to TRBJ1-1, with TRBD1 matching 7 bases. Per the germline V gene, CDR1 is SGHRS and CDR2 is YFSETQ. V was pared by 2 bases and J by 7 bases, with 8 bases of the junction left unmatched. The CDR3 is made up of 14 amino acids. The complete variable domain, with remaining parts taken from reference TRBV5-1 and TRBJ1-1, reads KAGVTQTPRYLIKTRGQQVTLSCSPISGHRSVSWYQQTPGQGLQFLFEYFSETQRNKGNFPGRFSGRQFSNSRSEMNVSTLELGDSALYLCASSLGRQGGEAFFGQGTRLTVV.

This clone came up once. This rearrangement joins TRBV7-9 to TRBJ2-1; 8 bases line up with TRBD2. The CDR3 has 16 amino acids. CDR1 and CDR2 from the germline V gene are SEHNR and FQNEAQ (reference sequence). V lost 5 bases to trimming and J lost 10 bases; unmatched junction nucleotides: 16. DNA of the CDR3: TGTGCCAGCAGCCCCTCGACAGCCGGACTAGCAGACGAGCAGTTCTTC. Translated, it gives CASSPSTAGLADEQFF.

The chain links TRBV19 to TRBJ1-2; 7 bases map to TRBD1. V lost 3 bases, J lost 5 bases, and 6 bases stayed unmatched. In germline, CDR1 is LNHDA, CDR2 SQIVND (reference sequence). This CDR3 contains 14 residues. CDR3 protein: CASSMKGARYGYTF. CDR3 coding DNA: TGTGCCAGTAGTATGAAGGGGGCGCGGTATGGCTACACCTTC.

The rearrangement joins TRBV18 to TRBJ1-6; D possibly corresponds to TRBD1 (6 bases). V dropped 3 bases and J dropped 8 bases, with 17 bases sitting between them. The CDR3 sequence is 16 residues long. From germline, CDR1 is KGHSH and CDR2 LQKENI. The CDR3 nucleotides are TGTGCCAGCTCACCCGTCCCCGGGACAAATGATTCACCCCTCCACTTT. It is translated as CASSPVPGTNDSPLHF.

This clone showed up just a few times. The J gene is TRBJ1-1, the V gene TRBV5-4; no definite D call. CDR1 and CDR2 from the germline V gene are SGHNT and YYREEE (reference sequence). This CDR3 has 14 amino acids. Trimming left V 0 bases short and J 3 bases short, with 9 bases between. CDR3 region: CASSLDKGYTEAFF. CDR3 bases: TGTGCCAGCAGCTTGGATAAGGGATACACTGAAGCTTTCTTT.

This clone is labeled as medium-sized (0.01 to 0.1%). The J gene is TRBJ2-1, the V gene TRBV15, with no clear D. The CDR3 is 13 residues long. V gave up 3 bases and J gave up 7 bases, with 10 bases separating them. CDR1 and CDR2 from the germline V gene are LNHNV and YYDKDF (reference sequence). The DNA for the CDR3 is TGTGCCACCAGCAGCTACCCGGAGAATGAGCAGTTCTTC. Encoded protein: CATSSYPENEQFF.

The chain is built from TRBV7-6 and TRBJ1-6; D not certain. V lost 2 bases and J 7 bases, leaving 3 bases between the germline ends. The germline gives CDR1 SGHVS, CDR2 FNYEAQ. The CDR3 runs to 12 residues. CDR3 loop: CASSLLNSPLHF. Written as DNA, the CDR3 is TGTGCCAGCAGCTTATTGAATTCACCCCTCCACTTT.

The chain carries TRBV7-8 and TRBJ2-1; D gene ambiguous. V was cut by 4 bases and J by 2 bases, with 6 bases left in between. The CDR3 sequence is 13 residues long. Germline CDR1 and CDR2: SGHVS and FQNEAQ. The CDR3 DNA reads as TGTGCCAGCAGCTCCAATCCCTACAATGAGCAGTTCTTC. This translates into CASSSNPYNEQFF.

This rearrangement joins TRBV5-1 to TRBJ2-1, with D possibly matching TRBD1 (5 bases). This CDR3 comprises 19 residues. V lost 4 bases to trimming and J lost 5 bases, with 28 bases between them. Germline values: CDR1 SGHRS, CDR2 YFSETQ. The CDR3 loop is CASSSTILEARWGDNEQFF. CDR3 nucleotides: TGCGCCAGCAGCAGCACGATCTTAGAAGCGCGGTGGGGCGACAATGAGCAGTTCTTC. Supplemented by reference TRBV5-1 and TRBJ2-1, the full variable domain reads KAGVTQTPRYLIKTRGQQVTLSCSPISGHRSVSWYQQTPGQGLQFLFEYFSETQRNKGNFPGRFSGRQFSNSRSEMNVSTLELGDSALYLCASSSTILEARWGDNEQFFGPGTRLTVL.

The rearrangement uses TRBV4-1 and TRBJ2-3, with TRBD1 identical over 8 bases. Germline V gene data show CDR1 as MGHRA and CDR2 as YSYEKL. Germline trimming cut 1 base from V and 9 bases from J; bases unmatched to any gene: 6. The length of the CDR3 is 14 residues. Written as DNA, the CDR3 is TGCGCCAGCAGCCAAGGCTCGGACAGGGAAACGCAGTATTTT. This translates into CASSQGSDRETQYF.

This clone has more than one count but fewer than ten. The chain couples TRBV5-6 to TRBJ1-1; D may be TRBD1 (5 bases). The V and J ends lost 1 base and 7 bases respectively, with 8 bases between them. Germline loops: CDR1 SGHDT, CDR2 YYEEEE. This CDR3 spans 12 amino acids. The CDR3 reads CASSLWGGEAFF. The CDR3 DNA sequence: TGTGCCAGCAGCTTGTGGGGCGGTGAAGCTTTCTTT.

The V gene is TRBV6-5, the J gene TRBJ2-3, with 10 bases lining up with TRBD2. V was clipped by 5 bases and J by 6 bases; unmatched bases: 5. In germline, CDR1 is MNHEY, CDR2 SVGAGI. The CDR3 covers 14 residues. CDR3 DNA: TGTGCCAGCAGTGCAACTAGCGGGATGGATACGCAGTATTTT. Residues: CASSATSGMDTQYF.

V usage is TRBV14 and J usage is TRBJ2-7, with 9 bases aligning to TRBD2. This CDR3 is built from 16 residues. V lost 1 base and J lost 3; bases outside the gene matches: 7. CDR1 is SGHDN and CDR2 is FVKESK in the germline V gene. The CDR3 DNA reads TGTGCCAGCAGCCAAGCTAGAGCGGGAGGTCACTACGAGCAGTACTTC. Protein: CASSQARAGGHYEQYF.

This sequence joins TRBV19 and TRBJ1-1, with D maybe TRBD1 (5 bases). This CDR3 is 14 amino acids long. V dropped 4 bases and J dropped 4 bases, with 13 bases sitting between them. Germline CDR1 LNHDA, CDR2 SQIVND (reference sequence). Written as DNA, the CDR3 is TGTGCCAGTAGTACGGGCCGGGGGGTCACTGAAGCTTTCTTT. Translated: CASSTGRGVTEAFF.

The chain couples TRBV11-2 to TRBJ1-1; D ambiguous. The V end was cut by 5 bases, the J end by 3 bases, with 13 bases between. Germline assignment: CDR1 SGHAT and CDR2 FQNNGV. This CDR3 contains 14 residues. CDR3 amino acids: CASSHSGFYTEAFF. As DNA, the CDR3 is TGTGCCAGCAGCCACAGCGGGTTTTACACTGAAGCTTTCTTT.

This CDR3 reads CASSPPLTGNFGTEAFF. Here the CDR3 DNA reads TGCGCCAGCAGCCCTCCCTTGACAGGGAATTTCGGGACTGAAGCTTTCTTT. The chain links TRBV5-1 to TRBJ1-1, with 7 bases lining up with TRBD1. Germline assignment: CDR1 SGHRS and CDR2 YFSETQ. Losses at the gene ends were 4 bases for V and 5 bases for J; bases not matched to a gene: 17. The CDR3 runs 17 residues.

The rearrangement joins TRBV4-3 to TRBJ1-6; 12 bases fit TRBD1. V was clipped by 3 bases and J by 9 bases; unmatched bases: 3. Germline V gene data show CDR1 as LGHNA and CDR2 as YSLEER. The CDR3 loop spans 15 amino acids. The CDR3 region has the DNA TGCGCCAGCAGCCAGGGACAGGGGGCGCTTTCACCCCTCCACTTT. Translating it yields CASSQGQGALSPLHF.

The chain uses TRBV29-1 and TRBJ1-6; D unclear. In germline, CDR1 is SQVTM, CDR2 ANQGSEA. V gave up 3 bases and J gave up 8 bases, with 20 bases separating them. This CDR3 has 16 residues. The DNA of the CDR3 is TGCAGCGTTGATGGGGAGAGGGTTACTAGAGATTCACCCCTCCACTTT. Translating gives CSVDGERVTRDSPLHF. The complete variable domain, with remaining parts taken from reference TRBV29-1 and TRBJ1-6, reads SAVISQKPSRDICQRGTSLTIQCQVDSQVTMMFWYRQQPGQSLTLIATANQGSEATYESGFVIDKFPISRPNLTFSTLTVSNMSPEDSSIYLCSVDGERVTRDSPLHFGNGTRLTVT.

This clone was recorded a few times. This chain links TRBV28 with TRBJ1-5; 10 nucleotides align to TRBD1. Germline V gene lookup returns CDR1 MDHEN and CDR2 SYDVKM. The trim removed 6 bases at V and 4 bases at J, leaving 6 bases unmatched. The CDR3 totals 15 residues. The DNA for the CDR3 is TGTGCCAGCAGAACGGGACAGGGGATAAATCAGCCCCAGCATTTT. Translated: CASRTGQGINQPQHF.

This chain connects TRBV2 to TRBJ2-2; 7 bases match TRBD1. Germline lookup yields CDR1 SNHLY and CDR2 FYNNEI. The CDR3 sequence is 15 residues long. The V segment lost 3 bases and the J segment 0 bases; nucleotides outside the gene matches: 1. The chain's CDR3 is CASSEQGANTGELFF. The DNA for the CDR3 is TGTGCCAGCAGTGAGCAGGGGGCGAACACCGGGGAGCTGTTTTTT.

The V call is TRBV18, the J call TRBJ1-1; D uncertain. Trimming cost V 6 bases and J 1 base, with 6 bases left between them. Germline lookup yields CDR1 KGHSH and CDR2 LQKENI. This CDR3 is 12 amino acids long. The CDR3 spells CASSGRNTEAFF. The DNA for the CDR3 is TGTGCCAGCTCCGGGCGGAACACTGAAGCTTTCTTT.